The present T cell receptor beta chain was sequenced within a study of cytomegalovirus exposure and HLA in healthy donors. Study summary: Membership in the Caucasian-associated ancestry cluster was found for about 84% of a few hundred genotyped donors.

Study-level points and caveats: Researchers reported from a later analysis that most CMV-associated TCR beta chains appeared HLA-restricted.

Nominally healthy donors were sampled, though unrecorded immune exposures were likely. Turning to this clone: Its target is not known.

Trimming cost V 3 bases and J 3 bases; bases outside gene matches: 5. The germline V gene has CDR1 ENHRY and CDR2 SYGVKD. This CDR3 region has 15 residues. 13 Jbeta primers and 60 Vbeta primers were used for the PCR. Assay: immunoSEQ multiplex PCR; the TCRdb copy retains only in-frame clones and omits some. This sample has over 100,000 clones; just under 90% occur once, and the top ten carry approximately 4.7%. Sequenced input: PBMCs. The receptor's source is a woman aged 25 to 39 in good health and CMV-seronegative. V usage is TRBV10-3 and J usage is TRBJ2-3; 8 nucleotides align to TRBD2. This chain's CDR3 is CAISDGTRETDTQYF. As DNA, the CDR3 is TGTGCCATCAGTGATGGGACTAGGGAGACAGATACGCAGTATTTT.